The T cell receptor (beta chain) under discussion was sequenced for a study of T cell changes during pregnancy in multiple sclerosis. The V gene's germline CDR1 is LNHDA and CDR2 SQIVND (reference sequence). CDR3 length equals 14 residues. The junction had 3 bases not matched to a gene; V was cut back by 7 bases and J by 4 bases. Libraries were prepared by immunoSEQ multiplex PCR; TCRdb keeps only in-frame clonotypes and omits some of them. The data contain just under 60,000 clones, more than 85% of them singletons. The sequencing here drew on peripheral blood, taken in the first trimester of pregnancy. V gene TRBV19 combines with J gene TRBJ2-3, with TRBD2 matching over 12 bases. The TCR sequence derives from a female donor with multiple sclerosis, enrolled in a pregnancy study. CDR3 nucleotide sequence: TGTGCCAGTACTCTAGCGGGGGGGGCAGATACGCAGTATTTT. Its protein product is CASTLAGGADTQYF. The full variable domain, rest sourced from reference TRBV19 and TRBJ2-3, is DGGITQSPKYLFRKEGQNVTLSCEQNLNHDAMYWYRQDPGQGLRLIYYSQIVNDFQKGDIAEGYSVSREKKESFPLTVTSAQKNPTAFYLCASTLAGGADTQYFGPGTRLTVL.